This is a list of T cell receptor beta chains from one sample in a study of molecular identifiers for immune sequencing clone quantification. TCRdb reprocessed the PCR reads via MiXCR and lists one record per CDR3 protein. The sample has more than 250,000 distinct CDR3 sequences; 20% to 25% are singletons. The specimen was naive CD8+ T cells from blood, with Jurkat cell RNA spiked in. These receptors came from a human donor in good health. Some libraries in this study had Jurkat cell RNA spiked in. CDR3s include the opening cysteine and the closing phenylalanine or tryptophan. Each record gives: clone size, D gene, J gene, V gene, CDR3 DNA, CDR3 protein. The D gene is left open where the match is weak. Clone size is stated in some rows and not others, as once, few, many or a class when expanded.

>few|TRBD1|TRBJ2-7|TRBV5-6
TGTGCCAGCAGCTCAGACAGGGATTCCGCCCTCTACGAGCAGTACTTC
CASSSDRDSALYEQYF
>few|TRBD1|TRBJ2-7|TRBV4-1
TGCGCCAGCAGCCAAAAGCAGGGGACAGGGCTTACCTACGAGCAGTACTTC
CASSQKQGTGLTYEQYF
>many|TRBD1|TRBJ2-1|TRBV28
TGTGCCAGCAGTTTATTCCAGGGGGTTGGGGATGAGCAGTTCTTC
CASSLFQGVGDEQFF
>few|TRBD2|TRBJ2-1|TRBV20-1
TGCAGTGCAAATACAGTACTAGCGGGAGAGGCCTACAATGAGCAGTTCTTC
CSANTVLAGEAYNEQFF
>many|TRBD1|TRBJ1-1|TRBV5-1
TGCGCCAGCAGCTTACCTCCAAATACGGGACAGGGTGAAGCTTTCTTT
CASSLPPNTGQGEAFF
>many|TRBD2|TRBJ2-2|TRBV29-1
TGCAGCGTTGAGTGGGGGACTAGCGGGAGGTACACCGGGGAGCTGTTTTTT
CSVEWGTSGRYTGELFF
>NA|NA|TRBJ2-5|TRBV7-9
TGTGCCAGCAGCCCCCTGGTACAGGGTACAGGGGAGACCCAGTACTTC
CASSPLVQGTGETQYF
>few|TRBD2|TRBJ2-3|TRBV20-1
TGCAGTGCTAGTAGGCGGGCTAGCGGGGTTGCTGATACGCAGTATTTT
CSASRRASGVADTQYF
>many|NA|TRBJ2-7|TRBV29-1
TGCAGCGTTGAAGATGTGTGGCGGGGTACTAACGAGCAGTACTTC
CSVEDVWRGTNEQYF
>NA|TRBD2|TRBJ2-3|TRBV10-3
TGTGCCATCAGTGAGTCTGCTAGCGGGAGCACAGATACGCAGTATTTT
CAISESASGSTDTQYF
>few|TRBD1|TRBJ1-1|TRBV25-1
TGTGCCAGCAGTACCGTGGGACAGGGGGCGTCGGACACTGAAGCTTTCTTT
CASSTVGQGASDTEAFF
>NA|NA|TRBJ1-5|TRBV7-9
TGTGCCAGCGGCCACGGTCCACAGCCCCAGCATTTT
CASGHGPQPQHF
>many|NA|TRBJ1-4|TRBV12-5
TGTGCTAGTGCCCCCCTCGAGCCGGGTGAAAAACTGTTTTTT
CASAPLEPGEKLFF
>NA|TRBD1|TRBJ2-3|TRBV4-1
TGCGCCAGCAGCCAAGAGACAGGGGGCGATACGCAGTATTTT
CASSQETGGDTQYF
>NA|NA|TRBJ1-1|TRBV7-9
TGTGCCAGCAGTAGAGGGCTGAAGAACACTGAAGCTTTCTTT
CASSRGLKNTEAFF
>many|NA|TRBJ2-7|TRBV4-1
TGCGCCAGCAGCCAAGATCGGCCAGGGTTAATAGTCTACGAGCAGTACTTC
CASSQDRPGLIVYEQYF
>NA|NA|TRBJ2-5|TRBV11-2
TGTGCCAGCAGCGCCCGTCCCGACATTCAAGAGACCCAGTACTTC
CASSARPDIQETQYF
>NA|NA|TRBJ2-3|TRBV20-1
TGCAGTGCTAGAGACCTGGACTACCCCTCCGGGGATACGCAGTATTTT
CSARDLDYPSGDTQYF
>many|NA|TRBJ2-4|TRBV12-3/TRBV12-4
TGTGCCAGCAGTTTAGATCCACCCGGGACAGCCAAAAACATTCAGTACTTC
CASSLDPPGTAKNIQYF
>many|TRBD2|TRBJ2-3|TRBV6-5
TGTGCCAGCAGTCGGACTAGCGGGAGATCGGATACGCAGTATTTT
CASSRTSGRSDTQYF
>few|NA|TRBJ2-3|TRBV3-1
TGTGCCAGCAGCCAAGATCCCACGGCAGCAGATACGCAGTATTTT
CASSQDPTAADTQYF
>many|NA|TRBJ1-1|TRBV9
TGTGCCAGCAGGGATATACAGGTTTTCGGTCCGAACACTGAAGCTTTCTTT
CASRDIQVFGPNTEAFF
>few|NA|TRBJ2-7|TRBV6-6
TGTGCCAGCAGTTACTCTGGCAAATCCGGGCAGTACTTC
CASSYSGKSGQYF
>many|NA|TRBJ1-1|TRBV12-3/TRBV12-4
TGTGCCAGCAGTTTCGCCCCCACTGAAGCTTTCTTT
CASSFAPTEAFF
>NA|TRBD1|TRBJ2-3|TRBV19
TGTGCCAGTAGTACAGTACAGGGGCCCGATCCGCAGTATTTT
CASSTVQGPDPQYF
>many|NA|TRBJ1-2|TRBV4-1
TGCGCCAGCAGCCAAGATTTGTGGGGCGGATCCTATGGCTACACCTTC
CASSQDLWGGSYGYTF
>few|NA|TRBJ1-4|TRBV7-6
TGTGCCAGCAGCTTAGGGGGGGATAATGAAAAACTGTTTTTT
CASSLGGDNEKLFF
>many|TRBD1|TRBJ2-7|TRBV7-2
TGTGCCAGCAGCTTAGCCCCAGGGGGAGAGATAGAGCAGTACTTC
CASSLAPGGEIEQYF
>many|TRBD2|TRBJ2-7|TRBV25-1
TGTGCCAGCAGTCCCCTGGGGGGGACCACCTACGAGCAGTACTTC
CASSPLGGTTYEQYF
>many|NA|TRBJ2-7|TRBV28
TGTGCCAGCAGTATACTAGCAGCGTCCTACGAGCAGTACTTC
CASSILAASYEQYF
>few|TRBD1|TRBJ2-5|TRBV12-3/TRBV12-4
TGTGCCAGCAGTTCCGAACAGGGGTCGGAGACCCAGTACTTC
CASSSEQGSETQYF
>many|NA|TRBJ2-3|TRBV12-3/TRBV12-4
TGTGCCAGCAGCACCGACCACGAGAAAGCGGATACGCAGTATTTT
CASSTDHEKADTQYF
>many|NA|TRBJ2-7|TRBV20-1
TGCAGTGCTGGGACGGATACCTACGAGCAGTACTTC
CSAGTDTYEQYF
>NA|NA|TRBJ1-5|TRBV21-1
TGCGCCGGCAGCACCAACAGGGATAGCAATCAGCCCCAGCATTTT
CAGSTNRDSNQPQHF
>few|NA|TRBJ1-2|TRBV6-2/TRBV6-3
TGTGCCAGCAGTTTTGACTTCTCCGGGGGCTATGGCTACACCTTC
CASSFDFSGGYGYTF
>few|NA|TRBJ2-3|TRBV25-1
TGTGCCAGCAGTGAACCTATCGGGGCAGAAGACACGCAGTATTTT
CASSEPIGAEDTQYF
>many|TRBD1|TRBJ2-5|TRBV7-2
TGTGCCAGCAGCGCAGACAGGGCGTATGAGACCCAGTACTTC
CASSADRAYETQYF
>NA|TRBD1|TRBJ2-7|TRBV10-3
TGTGCCATCAGTGAGTCACAGGGGCCCTCCTACGAGCAGTACTTC
CAISESQGPSYEQYF
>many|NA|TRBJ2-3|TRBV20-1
TGCAGTTTGTATGTCCATAGCACAGATACGCAGTATTTT
CSLYVHSTDTQYF
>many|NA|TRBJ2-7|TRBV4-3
TGCGCCAGCAGCCAAGATCAGAACGACTACGAGCAGTACTTC
CASSQDQNDYEQYF
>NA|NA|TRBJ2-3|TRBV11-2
TGTGCCAGCAGCTTTGGTTATGACAGGAGCACAGATACGCAGTATTTT
CASSFGYDRSTDTQYF
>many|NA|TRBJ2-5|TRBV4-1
TGCGCCAGCAGCCACCGGGACCACCAAGAGACCCAGTACTTC
CASSHRDHQETQYF
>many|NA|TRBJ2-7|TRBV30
TGTGCCTGGAGCGGAGGTAACTCCTACGAGCAGTACTTC
CAWSGGNSYEQYF
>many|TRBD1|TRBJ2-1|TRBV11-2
TGTGCCAGCAGGCCCCCCGGGACAGGGGGACATGAGCAGTTCTTC
CASRPPGTGGHEQFF
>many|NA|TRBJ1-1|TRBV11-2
TGTGCCAGCAGCCCGTTAGAAAACACTGAAGCTTTCTTT
CASSPLENTEAFF
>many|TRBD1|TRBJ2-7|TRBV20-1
TGCAGTGCTAGAGATGTGGAGACAGGGTGGAGAAACGAGCAGTACTTC
CSARDVETGWRNEQYF
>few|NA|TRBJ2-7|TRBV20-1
TGCAGTGCTCTTCCTGGGATCGATGGGGACGAGCAGTACTTC
CSALPGIDGDEQYF
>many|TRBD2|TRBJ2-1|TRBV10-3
TGTGCCATCAGTGAGCCCCACCTAGCGGGGGACCGGTTCTTC
CAISEPHLAGDRFF
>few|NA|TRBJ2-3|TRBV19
TGTGCCAGTAGTATGGCACAATTTAGCACAGATACGCAGTATTTT
CASSMAQFSTDTQYF
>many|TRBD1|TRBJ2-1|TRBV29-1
TGCAGCGACGTAGACAGGGCTCACTACAATGAGCAGTTCTTC
CSDVDRAHYNEQFF
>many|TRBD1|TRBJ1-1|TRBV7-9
TGTGCCAGCAGCTTAGCGAGGACAGGGGGCGGCACTGAAGCTTTCTTT
CASSLARTGGGTEAFF
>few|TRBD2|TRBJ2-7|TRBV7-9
TGTGCCAGCAGCTTAGCGTGGACTAGCGGGTCTTCTGAGCAGTACTTC
CASSLAWTSGSSEQYF
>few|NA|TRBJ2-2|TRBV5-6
TGTGCCAGCAGCTCCGACTATAATCTGAACACCGGGGAGCTGTTTTTT
CASSSDYNLNTGELFF
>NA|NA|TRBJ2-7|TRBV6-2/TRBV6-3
TGTGCCAGCAGTCGAAACTACGAGCAGTACTTC
CASSRNYEQYF
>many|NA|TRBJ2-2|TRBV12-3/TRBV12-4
TGTGCCAGCAGTTCGGTATCCGGGGAGCTGTTTTTT
CASSSVSGELFF
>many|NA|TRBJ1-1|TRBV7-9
TGTGCCAGCAGCTTAATGGCTCAGGGGAACACTGAAGCTTTCTTT
CASSLMAQGNTEAFF